This T cell receptor beta chain appears in the sequencing data of a study of T-cell reconstitution after alpha-beta-depleted transplantation in children. Unique molecular identifiers were used to barcode this TCRbeta library. TCRdb redid the calling of the PCR reads with MiXCR, one entry per CDR3 protein. Of about 90,000 distinct CDR3 sequences detected, 7% to 10% appear once; the ten largest clones hold approximately 6.6%. This clonotype was counted ten times or more. With 0 bases clipped from V and 3 bases from J, the junction kept 2 bases outside the gene matches. CDR1 and CDR2 from the germline V gene are SGHRS and YFSETQ. This CDR3 is 16 amino acids long.

The clonotype comes from a human donor who donated a stem cell graft to a child with congenital amegakaryocytic thrombocytopenia. This specimen was PBMCs from the stem cell graft donor, taken from the stem cell graft. The V and J genes are TRBV5-1 and TRBJ2-1, with 11 bases aligning to TRBD2. This CDR3 is CASSLGGTSGYNEQFF. CDR3 DNA sequence: TGCGCCAGCAGCTTGGGGGGGACTAGCGGCTACAATGAGCAGTTCTTC. Drawing the rest from reference TRBV5-1 and TRBJ2-1, the complete variable domain is KAGVTQTPRYLIKTRGQQVTLSCSPISGHRSVSWYQQTPGQGLQFLFEYFSETQRNKGNFPGRFSGRQFSNSRSEMNVSTLELGDSALYLCASSLGGTSGYNEQFFGPGTRLTVL.